A single sample gave rise to the 8 T cell receptor beta chains below, sequenced in a study of regulatory T cells in long-lasting Graves disease. Construction of TCR beta libraries relied on iRepertoire HTBI primers and on Arm-PCR targeting CDR3 regions. Via MiXCR, TCRdb re-called the multiplex PCR reads, giving one row per CDR3 protein. The repertoire has hundreds of thousands of distinct CDR3 sequences, about 17% of them found once; the top ten carry around 11%. Noted time point: newly diagnosed GD, antithyroid drugs for less than 3 months. Generation of the TCR library employed RNA extracted from PBMCs. This sample also belongs to another study, concerning T cells in Graves' hyperthyroidism and ophthalmopathy.

The source material was peripheral blood mononuclear cells (PBMCs), sampled at new diagnosis, from a patient treated with antithyroid drugs. The source is a woman under 40 with Graves disease.

This clonotype was counted between two and nine times. This chain connects TRBV4-3 to TRBJ2-1; 13 bases are a match to TRBD2. The CDR3 spans 18 residues. Germline values: CDR1 LGHNA, CDR2 YSLEER. With V trimmed by 0 bases and J by 10 bases, 12 bases remained unmatched. CDR3 sequence reads: CASSQDPPGLAGSREQFF. The CDR3 DNA is TGCGCCAGCAGCCAAGATCCCCCGGGACTAGCGGGATCGAGGGAGCAGTTCTTC.

This clonotype was picked up many times. V is TRBV9 and J is TRBJ2-5; D is unresolved. V lost 0 bases to trimming and J lost 4 bases, with 10 bases between them. This CDR3 contains 14 residues. Germline assignment: CDR1 SGDLS and CDR2 YYNGEE. CDR3 region: CASSVGGLGETQYF. DNA for the CDR3: TGTGCCAGCAGCGTAGGAGGTTTGGGAGAGACCCAGTACTTC.

Many counts were recorded for this clonotype. The chain couples TRBV28 to TRBJ2-7; maybe TRBD2 (5 bases). Germline V CDR1 and CDR2: MDHEN, SYDVKM. Trimming shortened V by 6 bases and J by 6 bases, and 12 bases separated the two germline ends. The CDR3 contains 12 residues. CDR3 sequence reads: CASRYGILEQYF. DNA of the CDR3: TGTGCCAGCAGGTACGGGATCCTCGAGCAGTACTTC.

On this clonotype: This sequence is one base from a far larger clone and is likely a read error. The gene calls are TRBV11-2 and TRBJ2-3, with D maybe TRBD1 (5 bases). The closer fit of TRBJ2-4 to the DNA end suggests the J call may be wrong. The CDR3 length is 15 residues. Germline V lookup: CDR1 SGHAT, CDR2 FQNNGV. As DNA, the CDR3 is TGTGCCAGCAGCTTAGTGGCAGGGAACTCCTACGATCAGTACTTC. It translates to CASSLVAGNSYDQYF.

This clonotype appeared many times. The rearrangement joins TRBV2 to TRBJ1-2; D call uncertain. The CDR3 has 15 residues. Germline V gene data show CDR1 as SNHLY and CDR2 as FYNNEI. V dropped 3 bases and J dropped 8 bases, with 19 bases sitting between them. CDR3 sequence (DNA): TGTGCCAGCAGTGAGATGGGAGTGGGTGACGGCGGCTACACCTTC. This codes for CASSEMGVGDGGYTF.

This clonotype came up many times. The chain couples TRBV12-3 or TRBV12-4 to TRBJ2-7; 12 bases map to TRBD1. The CDR3 is 16 residues long. Trimming took 8 bases from V and 5 from J; bases not matched to a gene: 13. DNA of the CDR3: TGTGCCAGCTGCGGGAGGGACAGGGGGCTGTTGCACGAGCAGTACTTC. Its translation: CASCGRDRGLLHEQYF.

This clonotype was detected ten times or more. One end of the junction fails to match germline, which may point to a read error. The gene calls are TRBV27 and TRBJ2-1; D gene uncertain. There are 13 residues in the CDR3. Germline CDR1 MNHEY, CDR2 SMNVEV (reference sequence). CDR3 sequence reads: CASSVNSYNEQFF. The CDR3 DNA sequence: TGTGCCAGCAGCGTGAACTCCTACAATGAGCAATTCTTC.

This clonotype occurred many times. This sequence joins TRBV7-9 and TRBJ1-2; maybe TRBD1 (6 bases). Germline V CDR1 and CDR2: SEHNR, FQNEAQ (reference sequence). The CDR3 runs 14 residues. V shed 3 bases and J shed 5 bases, with 13 bases lying between them. The CDR3 reads CASSLRGDMYGYTF. The CDR3 nucleotides read TGTGCCAGCAGCTTGAGGGGGGACATGTATGGCTACACCTTC.